The 13 T cell receptor beta chains presented below share a single source sample, sequenced in a study of blood T cells in healthy people across ages. A second PCR, run for roughly 7 to 12 cycles, used a sample-barcoded 5' primer plus a J-beta primer mix. Each CDR3 protein gets one entry after TCRdb re-called the 5' RACE reads with MiXCR. The top ten hold more than 20% of the sample, which has about 730,000 distinct CDR3 sequences, roughly two fifths seen once. Sequencing used blood. These receptors were obtained from a woman aged 55-70 years in good health.

V is TRBV7-2 and J is TRBJ1-5; D remains ambiguous. Germline V lookup: CDR1 SGHTA, CDR2 FQGNSA. V lost 1 base, J lost 4 bases, and 11 bases lay in between. This CDR3 has 15 amino acids. The CDR3 spells CASSLDAGHNQPQHF. CDR3 bases: TGTGCCAGCAGCTTAGATGCGGGCCATAATCAGCCCCAGCATTTT.

This clonotype appeared a few times. The chain carries TRBV5-1 and TRBJ1-2, with D unclear. Trimming took off 4 bases at V and 6 bases at J, with 19 bases between the two ends. The CDR3 contains 15 residues. Germline V lookup: CDR1 SGHRS, CDR2 YFSETQ. Here the CDR3 reads CASSPTGSPGDGYTF. The CDR3 nucleotides read TGCGCCAGCAGCCCGACCGGGTCTCCGGGAGATGGCTACACCTTC.

The chain combines TRBV9 with TRBJ2-4, with 7 bases lining up with TRBD2. The germline V gene encodes CDR1 SGDLS and CDR2 YYNGEE. Trimming removed 0 bases from V and 5 bases from J; junction bases left unmatched: 5. CDR3 length: 15 residues. The CDR3 DNA follows: TGTGCCAGCAGCGTAGGTGGGGCGGGAGAAAACATTCAGTACTTC. This translates into CASSVGGAGENIQYF. Drawing the rest from reference TRBV9 and TRBJ2-4, the complete variable domain is DSGVTQTPKHLITATGQRVTLRCSPRSGDLSVYWYQQSLDQGLQFLIQYYNGEERAKGNILERFSAQQFPDLHSELNLSSLELGDSALYFCASSVGGAGENIQYFGAGTRLSVL.

This chain links TRBV28 with TRBJ1-2, with unresolved D. Trimming removed 3 bases at V and 4 bases at J, with 12 bases between. This CDR3 region has 14 residues. Germline-derived CDR1 and CDR2 are MDHEN and SYDVKM. CDR3: CASSFNGRSYGYTF. CDR3 nucleotides: TGTGCCAGCAGTTTTAATGGTAGATCCTATGGCTACACCTTC.

The V call is TRBV7-3, the J call TRBJ2-1; the match to TRBD2 covers 10 bases. The CDR3 has 16 amino acids. The V gene's germline CDR1 is SGHTA and CDR2 FQGTGA. Losses at the gene ends were 1 base for V and 7 bases for J; bases not matched to a gene: 7. This CDR3 is CASSLKSLAGPNEQFF. The CDR3 DNA reads TGTGCCAGCAGCTTAAAATCACTAGCGGGGCCGAATGAGCAGTTCTTC.

J is TRBJ2-3 and V is TRBV7-3; D unclear. CDR3 length: 14 amino acids. Germline CDR1 reads SGHTA; CDR2 reads FQGTGA. With 8 bases removed from V and 7 bases from J, the gap between germline ends came to 19 bases. The CDR3, as DNA: TGTGCCAGCTCTCCAGGCTCCGTCCCTTATACGCAGTATTTT. Translating it yields CASSPGSVPYTQYF.

This clonotype was detected only a few times. The chain couples TRBV3-1 to TRBJ2-7; D may correspond to TRBD1 or TRBD2 (5 bases each). CDR1 LGHDT and CDR2 YNNKEL come from the germline V gene (reference sequence). The V gene lost 1 base and the J gene lost 2 bases, with 12 bases spanning the gap. The CDR3 has 15 amino acids. This CDR3 reads CASSQGWDVAYEQYF. The CDR3 DNA follows: TGTGCCAGCAGCCAAGGTTGGGACGTAGCCTACGAGCAGTACTTC.

This clonotype was counted at least ten times. CDR3 nucleotide sequence: TGTGCCAGCCGAGGGAGTTTCCACGAGCAGTACTTC. Translation gives CASRGSFHEQYF. The V gene is TRBV12-3 or TRBV12-4, the J gene TRBJ2-7; maybe TRBD2 (5 bases). The CDR3 totals 12 residues. Trimming shortened V by 8 bases and J by 5 bases, and 13 bases separated the two germline ends.

The chain recombines TRBV10-3 with TRBJ1-6, with 8 bases aligning to TRBD1. Germline values: CDR1 ENHRY, CDR2 SYGVKD. There are 12 residues in the CDR3. V lost 11 bases and J lost 10; bases outside the gene matches: 7. The DNA of the CDR3 is TGTGCCGTCCAGGGGGCAAGGTCACCCCTCCACTTT. Protein: CAVQGARSPLHF.

This clonotype was picked up a small number of times. The V call is TRBV29-1, the J call TRBJ1-1; no clear D gene. The CDR3 has 14 amino acids. The V and J ends lost 5 bases and 6 bases respectively, with 19 bases between them. The germline V gene has CDR1 SQVTM and CDR2 ANQGSEA. The CDR3 sequence is CSVPSGGSSAEAFF. Written as DNA, the CDR3 is TGCAGCGTTCCTTCGGGAGGGAGCAGCGCTGAAGCTTTCTTT. The full variable domain, its missing parts supplied by reference TRBV29-1 and TRBJ1-1, is SAVISQKPSRDICQRGTSLTIQCQVDSQVTMMFWYRQQPGQSLTLIATANQGSEATYESGFVIDKFPISRPNLTFSTLTVSNMSPEDSSIYLCSVPSGGSSAEAFFGQGTRLTVV.

This clonotype was seen a handful of times. The genes are TRBV6-5 and TRBJ2-1, with TRBD1 matching 9 bases. V lost 6 bases, J lost 6 bases, and 6 bases stayed unmatched. Germline-derived CDR1 and CDR2 are MNHEY and SVGAGI. CDR3 length: 14 residues. CDR3: CASRTGTGTNEQFF. CDR3 sequence (DNA): TGTGCCAGCAGAACCGGGACAGGGACCAATGAGCAGTTCTTC.

The chain uses TRBV28 and TRBJ2-6, with D hard to call. This CDR3 has 15 residues. Germline V gives CDR1 MDHEN, CDR2 SYDVKM. The V end was cut by 6 bases, the J end by 0 bases, with 9 bases between. The CDR3 DNA sequence: TGTGCCAGCAGGCGCGGTGTCTCTGGGGCCAACGTCCTGACTTTC. It yields the protein CASRRGVSGANVLTF.

In this sample, this clonotype turned up a few times. The chain has TRBV29-1 and TRBJ1-2; 9 nucleotides align to TRBD1. V lost 0 bases and J lost 8; bases outside the gene matches: 16. Germline V gene sequence: CDR1 SQVTM, CDR2 ANQGSEA. The CDR3 sequence is 17 residues long. The CDR3 sequence: CSVEDEGARQGGRGYTF. CDR3 sequence (DNA): TGCAGCGTTGAAGATGAAGGGGCTAGACAGGGGGGGAGAGGCTACACCTTC.